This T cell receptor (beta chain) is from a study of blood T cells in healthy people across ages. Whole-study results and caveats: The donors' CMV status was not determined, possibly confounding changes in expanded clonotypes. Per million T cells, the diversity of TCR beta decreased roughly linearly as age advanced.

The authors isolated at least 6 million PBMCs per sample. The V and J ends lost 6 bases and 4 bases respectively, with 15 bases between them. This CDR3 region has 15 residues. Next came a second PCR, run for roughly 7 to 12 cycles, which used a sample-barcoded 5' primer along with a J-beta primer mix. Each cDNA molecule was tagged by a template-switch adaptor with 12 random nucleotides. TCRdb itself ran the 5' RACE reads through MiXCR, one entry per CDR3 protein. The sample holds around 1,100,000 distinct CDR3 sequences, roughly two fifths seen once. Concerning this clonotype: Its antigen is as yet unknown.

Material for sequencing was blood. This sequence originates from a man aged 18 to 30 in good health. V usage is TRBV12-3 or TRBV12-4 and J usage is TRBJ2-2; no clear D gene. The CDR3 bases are TGTGCCAGCAGGCCCGGACCGACGAGCACCGGGGAGCTGTTTTTT. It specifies CASRPGPTSTGELFF.